This TCR beta chain was sequenced in a study of blood T cell repertoires in COVID-19. This CDR3 is 16 amino acids long. Germline V gene sequence: CDR1 MGHDK, CDR2 SYGVNS. The V and J ends lost 1 base and 1 base, in that order; junction bases with no gene match: 3. Source study methods: Estimated nucleated cell counts came from reference gene primer amplification. Data came from immunoSEQ multiplex PCR; TCRdb stores just in-frame clones and leaves some out. V and J calls and clone size are as listed in that table; D and trimming were resolved from the DNA. Among some 87,000 clones listed, about 86% were seen once.

Sample: peripheral blood. The sequence was collected from a man aged 80 or over with active or convalescent COVID-19. V is TRBV25-1 and J is TRBJ2-3, with 9 bases matching TRBD1. The CDR3 sequence: CASSEWTGARTDTQYF. CDR3 in DNA: TGTGCCAGCAGTGAATGGACAGGGGCACGCACAGATACGCAGTATTTT.